The 28 T cell receptor beta chains given below trace back to one sample, sequenced in a study of T cell responses to AZD1222 COVID-19 vaccine. Produced via immunoSEQ multiplex PCR; TCRdb's table is partial and in-frame only. The sample contains approximately 140,000 clones, over 85% of which appear only once. The source was peripheral blood, collected on day 0 of AZD1222 vaccination. Receptor source: an adult in good health.

This clone was detected only once. The chain recombines TRBV30 with TRBJ1-5; possibly TRBD1 for D (5 bases). Germline loops: CDR1 GTSNPN, CDR2 SVGIG (reference sequence). The ends were cut back, 0 bases at V and 3 bases at J, with 9 bases in the middle. This CDR3 is built from 14 residues. The CDR3 bases are TGTGCCTGGAGTGTACGGGGACTCAATCAGCCCCAGCATTTT. Translated: CAWSVRGLNQPQHF. Together with reference TRBV30 and TRBJ1-5, the CDR3 gives the full variable domain: SQTIHQWPATLVQPVGSPLSLECTVEGTSNPNLYWYRQAAGRGLQLLFYSVGIGQISSEVPQNLSASRPQDRQFILSSKKLLLSDSGFYLCAWSVRGLNQPQHFGDGTRLSIL.

In DNA form, the CDR3 reads TGTGCCAGCAGCCACCGGGGACAGGGGGTAGCCGAGCAGTACTTC. The encoded protein is CASSHRGQGVAEQYF. The V call is TRBV7-8, the J call TRBJ2-7; 11 bases agree with TRBD1. The CDR3 totals 15 residues. Germline loops: CDR1 SGHVS, CDR2 FQNEAQ. V shed 5 bases and J 6 bases; nucleotides not matched to a gene: 9.

This rearrangement joins TRBV5-4 to TRBJ1-2, with a tentative D call TRBD1 (5 bases). The V gene lost 4 bases and the J gene lost 4 bases, with 11 bases spanning the gap. Germline loops: CDR1 SGHNT, CDR2 YYREEE (reference sequence). CDR3 length equals 13 residues. In DNA, the CDR3 is TGTGCCAGCAGCGCCCGGGACGGCTATGGCTACACCTTC. Its protein is CASSARDGYGYTF.

In this sample, this clone turned up a few times. The chain joins TRBV28 to TRBJ1-4; D call uncertain. The CDR3 loop spans 14 amino acids. The V end lost 3 bases, the J end lost 5 bases, and 10 bases lay between the germline ends. Germline V lookup: CDR1 MDHEN, CDR2 SYDVKM. This chain's CDR3 is CASSFSAGNEKLFF. The CDR3, as DNA: TGTGCCAGCAGTTTCTCCGCCGGAAATGAAAAACTGTTTTTT.

The chain combines TRBV19 with TRBJ2-5, with 8 bases that match TRBD2. The CDR3 runs 15 residues. V was pared by 5 bases and J by 5 bases, with 10 bases of the junction left unmatched. CDR1 is LNHDA and CDR2 is SQIVND in the germline V gene (reference sequence). The CDR3 protein is CASSVGGAFMETQYF. The CDR3 DNA reads TGTGCCAGTAGTGTCGGGGGGGCGTTTATGGAGACCCAGTACTTC.

The rearrangement joins TRBV18 to TRBJ2-7; possible D gene TRBD1, 6 bases. The CDR3 extends over 16 amino acids. Germline V gene sequence: CDR1 KGHSH, CDR2 LQKENI. The V and J ends lost 3 bases and 3 bases respectively, with 18 bases between them. CDR3 loop: CASSPRTARSSYEQYF. CDR3 nucleotide sequence: TGTGCCAGCTCACCTAGGACAGCTCGATCGAGCTACGAGCAGTACTTC.

The chain couples TRBV5-4 to TRBJ2-5; possibly TRBD1 for D (6 bases). This CDR3 spans 15 amino acids. Germline lookup yields CDR1 SGHNT and CDR2 YYREEE (reference sequence). Trimming took 0 bases from V and 5 from J, leaving 14 bases between them. CDR3 nucleotides: TGTGCCAGCAGCTTGGCAGGGGTCCAAGGGGAGACCCAGTACTTC. Translating it yields CASSLAGVQGETQYF. Using reference TRBV5-4 and TRBJ2-5 for the parts outside the CDR3, the full variable domain is ETGVTQSPTHLIKTRGQQVTLRCSSQSGHNTVSWYQQALGQGPQFIFQYYREEENGRGNFPPRFSGLQFPNYSSELNVNALELDDSALYLCASSLAGVQGETQYFGPGTRLLVL.

CDR3 DNA: TGTGCCAGTAGAAACAACTACGGGGGCTACACCTTC. Translating it yields CASRNNYGGYTF. This rearrangement joins TRBV19 to TRBJ1-2; D is undetermined. The CDR3 spans 12 residues. Germline CDR1 is LNHDA and CDR2 is SQIVND (reference sequence). V was shortened by 6 bases and J by 8 bases, with 13 bases between the two germline ends.

V is TRBV12-3 or TRBV12-4 and J is TRBJ1-1, with D possibly being TRBD1 (6 bases). V shed 5 bases and J shed 9 bases, with 16 bases lying between them. The CDR3 covers 13 residues. The CDR3 nucleotides read TGTGCCAGCAGTCACCCACCAGGGGTGCAAGCTTTCTTT. Its translation is CASSHPPGVQAFF.

The rearrangement joins TRBV15 to TRBJ1-5; a possible D gene is TRBD1 (6 bases). The CDR3 runs 15 residues. V lost 5 bases and J 2 bases, leaving 13 bases between the germline ends. Germline V CDR1 and CDR2: LNHNV, YYDKDF (reference sequence). In nucleotides, the CDR3 is TGTGCCACCAGCCCATCGGACAGTCGCAATCAGCCCCAGCATTTT. Translated, it gives CATSPSDSRNQPQHF.

The rearrangement links TRBV6-2 or TRBV6-3 to TRBJ2-7; no firm D call. The CDR3 loop spans 14 amino acids. Germline lookup yields CDR1 MNHEY and CDR2 SVGEGT. Trimming shortened V by 4 bases and J by 4 bases, and 14 bases separated the two germline ends. In nucleotides, the CDR3 is TGTGCCAGCAGTTGGGCGAGAGTCGGGTACGAGCAGTACTTC. This encodes CASSWARVGYEQYF.

J is TRBJ1-3 and V is TRBV30; D uncertain. With 3 bases removed from V and 4 bases from J, the gap between germline ends came to 1 base. The CDR3 extends over 10 amino acids. Germline CDR1 and CDR2: GTSNPN and SVGIG (reference sequence). As DNA, the CDR3 is TGTGCCTGGAGCGGAAACACCATATATTTT. Its protein is CAWSGNTIYF.

This chain connects TRBV7-9 to TRBJ1-1; perhaps TRBD1 as D (5 bases). Germline CDR1 is SEHNR and CDR2 is FQNEAQ (reference sequence). This CDR3 spans 17 amino acids. V was cut by 5 bases and J by 6 bases, with 25 bases left in between. CDR3 protein: CASSPTWVREEDPEAFF. For the CDR3, the DNA is TGTGCCAGCAGCCCCACGTGGGTCAGGGAAGAGGACCCTGAAGCTTTCTTT. The full variable domain, completed using reference TRBV7-9 and TRBJ1-1, is DTGVSQNPRHKITKRGQNVTFRCDPISEHNRLYWYRQTLGQGPEFLTYFQNEAQLEKSRLLSDRFSAERPKGSFSTLEIQRTEQGDSAMYLCASSPTWVREEDPEAFFGQGTRLTVV.

The chain employs TRBV5-4 and TRBJ2-7; TRBD2 might be the D (6 bases). V lost 4 bases and J lost 4, with 18 bases in between. This CDR3 spans 15 amino acids. Germline V lookup: CDR1 SGHNT, CDR2 YYREEE (reference sequence). CDR3 sequence (DNA): TGTGCCAGCAGCGCGGCCGGGGGAGCGACTTACGAGCAGTACTTC. The encoded protein is CASSAAGGATYEQYF.

Only one count was recorded for this clone. This chain connects TRBV27 to TRBJ2-1; TRBD1 agrees at 7 bases. There are 14 residues in the CDR3. CDR1 and CDR2 (germline): MNHEY, SMNVEV (reference sequence). The J segment lost 6 bases and the V segment lost 6 bases, leaving 8 bases of the junction unmatched. The CDR3 protein is CASRELGQFNEQFF. CDR3 nucleotides: TGTGCCAGCAGGGAATTGGGACAGTTCAATGAGCAGTTCTTC.

This clone has a handful of counts. The CDR3 does not end in the conserved phenylalanine or tryptophan, so this is likely a read error. The DNA is omitted, as the CDR3 cannot be located on it reliably, and the CDR3 follows TCRdb's listing. The J gene is TRBJ1-1, the V gene TRBV5-1. Inclusive of both ends, the CDR3 amounts to 8 amino acids. CDR1 is SGHRS and CDR2 is YFSETQ in the germline V gene. CDR3 protein: CASSLICV.

The chain uses TRBV5-1 and TRBJ2-1; no firm D call. The ends were cut back, 0 bases at V and 3 bases at J, with 10 bases in the middle. From germline, CDR1 is SGHRS and CDR2 YFSETQ. The CDR3 is made up of 15 amino acids. In nucleotides, the CDR3 is TGCGCCAGCAGCTTGGGGGCCACTTTCTACAATGAGCAGTTCTTC. It codes for CASSLGATFYNEQFF.

The rearrangement joins TRBV13 to TRBJ2-5; D is unresolved. This CDR3 has 15 residues. The V gene's germline CDR1 is PRHDT and CDR2 FYEKMQ (reference sequence). The V end lost 1 base, the J end lost 2 bases, and 11 bases lay between the germline ends. The CDR3 loop reads CASSLEREGQETQYF. The CDR3 DNA reads as TGTGCCAGCAGCTTAGAAAGGGAAGGTCAAGAGACCCAGTACTTC.

The V call is TRBV5-1, the J call TRBJ2-7, with D possibly TRBD2 on 5 matching bases. CDR1 and CDR2 (germline): SGHRS, YFSETQ. V shed 1 base and J shed 5 bases, with 10 bases lying between them. The CDR3 has 13 amino acids. CDR3 sequence: CASSLSGSHEQYF. CDR3 DNA: TGCGCCAGCAGCTTGTCGGGGTCCCACGAGCAGTACTTC.

The V and J genes are TRBV18 and TRBJ1-1; unclear D gene. V was pared by 0 bases and J by 2 bases, with 22 bases between. This CDR3 has 19 residues. From germline, CDR1 is KGHSH and CDR2 LQKENI. In DNA, the CDR3 is TGTGCCAGCTCACCACCGAAGATTGGAGGTGCAAAGGATAACACTGAAGCTTTCTTT. It codes for CASSPPKIGGAKDNTEAFF.

The rearrangement joins TRBV18 to TRBJ2-6; D not resolved. Germline CDR1 KGHSH, CDR2 LQKENI. This CDR3 spans 14 amino acids. Trimming took 3 bases from V and 1 from J, leaving 4 bases between them. CDR3 sequence (DNA): TGTGCCAGCTCACCCCGATCTGGGGCCAACGTCCTGACTTTC. It yields the protein CASSPRSGANVLTF.

The chain couples TRBV5-6 to TRBJ2-1; maybe TRBD2 (6 bases). The CDR3 spans 12 residues. The V end lost 3 bases, the J end lost 8 bases, and 9 bases lay between the germline ends. The germline V gene has CDR1 SGHDT and CDR2 YYEEEE. CDR3 coding DNA: TGTGCCAGCAGCTGGGACTTAGATGAGCAGTTCTTC. Translation gives CASSWDLDEQFF. Full variable domain (missing parts from reference TRBV5-6 and TRBJ2-1): DAGVTQSPTHLIKTRGQQVTLRCSPKSGHDTVSWYQQALGQGPQFIFQYYEEEERQRGNFPDRFSGHQFPNYSSELNVNALLLGDSALYLCASSWDLDEQFFGPGTRLTVL.

The J gene is TRBJ1-1, the V gene TRBV15; 9 positions agree with TRBD1. The junction had 14 bases not matched to a gene; V was cut back by 8 bases and J by 1 base. The CDR3 runs to 17 residues. Germline values: CDR1 LNHNV, CDR2 YYDKDF (reference sequence). The CDR3 bases are TGTGCCACCTTCCGGGACAGGGTTGGGATAGGGAACACTGAAGCTTTCTTT. This gives the protein CATFRDRVGIGNTEAFF.

The chain is built from TRBV5-4 and TRBJ2-1; D is possibly TRBD2 (5 bases). The CDR3 contains 16 residues. Germline loops: CDR1 SGHNT, CDR2 YYREEE (reference sequence). V lost 4 bases and J 1 base, leaving 15 bases between the germline ends. CDR3 coding DNA: TGTGCCAGCAGCCCCAGCGGAACCCGATCCTACAATGAGCAGTTCTTC. Its protein is CASSPSGTRSYNEQFF.

The gene calls are TRBV28 and TRBJ2-1; D possibly corresponds to TRBD1 (6 bases). Germline lookup yields CDR1 MDHEN and CDR2 SYDVKM. V lost 1 base, J lost 7 bases, and 14 bases lay in between. The CDR3 loop spans 15 amino acids. The CDR3 nucleotides are TGTGCCAGCAGTTTATTGGACAGAGGAGGTAATGAGCAGTTCTTC. As protein: CASSLLDRGGNEQFF.

J is TRBJ2-1 and V is TRBV5-1; no definite D call. The CDR3 is 11 residues long. Trimming removed 4 bases at V and 10 bases at J, with 9 bases between. From germline, CDR1 is SGHRS and CDR2 YFSETQ. Written as DNA, the CDR3 is TGCGCCAGCAGCACCGGGCTAGAGCAGTTCTTC. It codes for CASSTGLEQFF.

This chain joins TRBV29-1 and TRBJ2-6; 11 bases map to TRBD1. CDR1 and CDR2 (germline): SQVTM, ANQGSEA. The CDR3 extends over 14 amino acids. J gave up 2 bases and V 6 bases, and 0 bases lay outside the gene matches. The CDR3 protein is CSVGQGAGANVLTF. The DNA of the CDR3 is TGCAGCGTGGGACAGGGGGCTGGGGCCAACGTCCTGACTTTC. The variable domain in full, with the rest retrieved from reference TRBV29-1 and TRBJ2-6, is SAVISQKPSRDICQRGTSLTIQCQVDSQVTMMFWYRQQPGQSLTLIATANQGSEATYESGFVIDKFPISRPNLTFSTLTVSNMSPEDSSIYLCSVGQGAGANVLTFGAGSRLTVL.

The chain couples TRBV21-1 to TRBJ2-5; the D segment call TRBD2 is taken from the table without a DNA check. TRBV21-1 is reported as a pseudogene. The CDR3 runs 17 residues. CDR3 region: CASSITRTSGRQETQYF. CDR3 DNA: TGTGCCAGCAGCATCACCCGGACTAGCGGGCGACAAGAGACCCAGTACTTC.